This T cell receptor beta chain was observed in a study of lymphopenia after photon versus proton radiotherapy. Here immunoSEQ multiplex PCR was the method, and the copy in TCRdb shows in-frame clones only, minus some. The table has about 40,000 clones, about 86% seen once. Germline CDR1 and CDR2: LNHNV and YYDKDF (reference sequence). The CDR3 sequence is 16 residues long. V was trimmed by 1 base and J by 0 bases, leaving 13 bases between them. Material: peripheral blood, obtained from a patient treated with proton-based radiotherapy. The rearrangement links TRBV15 to TRBJ2-7; D may match TRBD1 or TRBD2 (5 bases each). The receptor comes from a woman in her seventies with pancreatic cancer. Some clones in this sample may be carry-over from other donors' samples. Here the CDR3 reads CATSRVPGGPSYEQYF. The CDR3 nucleotides read TGTGCCACCAGCAGAGTTCCTGGGGGACCCTCCTACGAGCAGTACTTC.